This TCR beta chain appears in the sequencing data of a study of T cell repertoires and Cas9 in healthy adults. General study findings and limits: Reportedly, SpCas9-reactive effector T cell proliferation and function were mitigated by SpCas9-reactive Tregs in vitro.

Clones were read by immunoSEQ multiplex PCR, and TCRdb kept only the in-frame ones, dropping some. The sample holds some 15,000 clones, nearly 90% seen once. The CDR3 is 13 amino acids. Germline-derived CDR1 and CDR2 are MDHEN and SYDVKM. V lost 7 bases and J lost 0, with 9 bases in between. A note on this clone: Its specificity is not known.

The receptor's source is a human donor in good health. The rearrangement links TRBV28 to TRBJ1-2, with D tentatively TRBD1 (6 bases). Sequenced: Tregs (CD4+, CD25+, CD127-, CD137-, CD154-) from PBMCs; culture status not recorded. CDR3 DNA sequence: TGTGCCAGCATTGACAGGACTAACTATGGCTACACCTTC. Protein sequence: CASIDRTNYGYTF.